This TCR beta chain appears in the sequencing data of a study of blood T cell repertoires in COVID-19. Study background: Some COVID-19 samples were acute and others convalescent; all came from the United States, Italy and Spain. From T cells, B-cell-depleted T cells, or PBMCs came the material, which was cDNA or gDNA.

Source study methods: How many nucleated cells were present was estimated from reference gene primer amplification. The data were produced by immunoSEQ multiplex PCR, yet TCRdb's version contains in-frame clones alone and is incomplete. V, J and clone size reflect that table, while D and trimming were determined from the DNA. This table has 110,000 to 150,000 clones, around 83% appearing once. V shed 5 bases and J 3 bases; nucleotides not matched to a gene: 14. Germline V gene sequence: CDR1 SGHTA, CDR2 FQGNSA. The CDR3 extends over 17 amino acids. The chain is built from TRBV7-2 and TRBJ2-3; TRBD1 matches 7 bases. This receptor was taken from a woman aged 55 to 70 with acute or convalescent COVID-19. Sequenced material: peripheral blood. Here the CDR3 DNA reads TGTGCCAGCAGCCCGCGGGCGGCAGGGGGAAGGACAGATACGCAGTATTTT. It is translated as CASSPRAAGGRTDTQYF.